This T cell receptor (beta chain) was sequenced for a study of blood T cells in healthy people across ages. This clonotype was counted only a few times. The CDR3 is 14 amino acids. V lost 0 bases, J lost 5 bases, and 4 bases stayed unmatched. Germline lookup yields CDR1 LGHNA and CDR2 YSLEER. A second PCR of roughly 7 to 11 cycles used a sample-barcoded 5' primer and a J-beta primer mix. TCRdb reanalysed the 5' RACE reads using MiXCR and keeps one entry per CDR3 protein. The sample includes hundreds of thousands of distinct CDR3 sequences, about 61% of them seen just once. The sample comprised blood. The chain recombines TRBV4-3 with TRBJ2-7, with TRBD1 matching over 7 bases. The TCR comes from a middle-aged man in good health. The CDR3 nucleotides are TGCGCCAGCAGCCAAGATAGGGACAGTCACGAGCAGTACTTC. Translated: CASSQDRDSHEQYF.